This T cell receptor (beta chain) was recorded in a study of early T cells in non-severe SARS-CoV-2 infection. Across the whole study: Unsorted whole-blood RNA was sequenced in bulk, leaving chains unpaired.

The CDR3 contains 12 residues. Trimming pared 6 bases from V and 6 bases from J, leaving 10 bases between. Whole-study findings and limits: Anti-spike CD8 responses were favored by VDJdb matching, which missed private and CD4 specificities.

The library protocol tagged individual cDNA molecules with unique molecular identifiers. Each CDR3 protein is one row after TCRdb ran MiXCR on the 5' RACE reads. The data contain about 98,000 distinct CDR3 sequences, roughly 14% of them seen just once; the ten biggest clones take up approximately 6%. A few counts support this clonotype. Its antigen is undetermined. This chain joins TRBV12-3 or TRBV12-4 and TRBJ2-3, with D possibly being TRBD1 (5 bases). The source is an adult who was a healthcare worker with PCR-confirmed SARS-CoV-2 infection or an uninfected control (not recorded which). The material sequenced was whole blood. CDR3: CASSQGKDTQYF. CDR3 in DNA: TGTGCCAGCAGCCAGGGCAAGGATACGCAGTATTTT.